These 7 T cell receptor beta chains were all obtained from the same sample, sequenced in a study of CD8 T cells in ankylosing spondylitis. From the 5' RACE reads, TCRdb called clonotypes with MiXCR, one entry per CDR3 protein. The sample lists approximately 350,000 distinct CDR3 sequences; about 20% were seen once. What was sequenced was blood, either unsorted or a sorted T cell fraction (not recorded which). These receptors originate from a male donor with ankylosing spondylitis or in good health (not recorded which).

This clonotype turned up a few times. V gene TRBV28 combines with J gene TRBJ2-1, with TRBD2 matching over 7 bases. Germline-derived CDR1 and CDR2 are MDHEN and SYDVKM. The CDR3 has 18 residues. V lost 4 bases, J lost 1 base, and 13 bases stayed unmatched. The CDR3 DNA sequence: TGTGCCAGCAGTTCCACCCACAGCGGGGTGAGGTCCTACAATGAGCAGTTCTTC. Translated: CASSSTHSGVRSYNEQFF.

This clonotype was detected a few times. V and J are TRBV7-9 and TRBJ2-5, with D perhaps matching TRBD1 (6 bases). Trimming pared 1 base from V and 5 bases from J, leaving 14 bases between. CDR3 length equals 15 residues. In germline, CDR1 is SEHNR, CDR2 FQNEAQ (reference sequence). CDR3 DNA: TGTGCCAGCAGCTTAGTGCGGCAGGGGTTGGAGACCCAGTACTTC. Translating gives CASSLVRQGLETQYF.

The rearrangement uses TRBV2 and TRBJ2-1, with TRBD2 matching 9 bases. The CDR3 has 15 residues. Germline V gene lookup returns CDR1 SNHLY and CDR2 FYNNEI. J gave up 6 bases and V 5 bases, and 8 bases lay outside the gene matches. The CDR3 nucleotides read TGTGCCAGCAGTCCGAGCGGGGGGCCGTCCAATGAGCAGTTCTTC. Its translation is CASSPSGGPSNEQFF.

The chain employs TRBV10-1 and TRBJ2-2; 8 bases match TRBD1. The junction had 12 bases not matched to a gene; V was cut back by 7 bases and J by 5 bases. CDR1 is WNHNN and CDR2 is SYGVQD in the germline V gene (reference sequence). The CDR3 is 16 residues long. Written as DNA, the CDR3 is TGCGCCAGCACCCGAAAGGACAGGGAGCGGACCGGGGAGCTGTTTTTT. Translation: CASTRKDRERTGELFF.

The genes are TRBV20-1 and TRBJ2-7; 7 nucleotides agree with TRBD2. The germline CDR1 and CDR2 sequences are DFQATT and SNEGSKA (reference sequence). The CDR3 contains 13 residues. The V segment lost 6 bases and the J segment 3 bases; nucleotides outside the gene matches: 8. The CDR3 sequence: CSATPRDYYEQYF. DNA of the CDR3: TGCAGTGCCACACCCCGGGACTACTACGAGCAGTACTTC.

The V call is TRBV9, the J call TRBJ2-7, with 7 bases identical to TRBD2. After removal of 3 bases from V and 4 bases from J, the junction contained 16 bases not matched to a gene. Germline V gene data show CDR1 as SGDLS and CDR2 as YYNGEE. CDR3 length: 17 amino acids. CDR3 residues: CASSANPKLADPYEQYF. The DNA of the CDR3 is TGTGCCAGCAGCGCGAACCCCAAGCTAGCGGACCCTTACGAGCAGTACTTC.

J is TRBJ2-3 and V is TRBV9; D perhaps matches TRBD2 (5 bases). The CDR3 loop spans 17 amino acids. Trimming removed 0 bases from V and 3 bases from J, with 17 bases in between. The germline gives CDR1 SGDLS, CDR2 YYNGEE. The CDR3 spells CASSVEVEKGGTDTQYF. Written as DNA, the CDR3 is TGTGCCAGCAGCGTAGAAGTAGAGAAAGGCGGGACAGATACGCAGTATTTT.